This TCR beta chain stems from a study of T cell responses to AZD1222 COVID-19 vaccine. Overall study results and limits: Spike-specific TCR repertoires showed rising breadth and depth after two AZD1222 doses.

Assay used: immunoSEQ multiplex PCR; TCRdb lists only in-frame clones, some missing. The sample has around 130,000 clones, approximately 85% seen once. Points on this clone: Antigen specificity is unknown.

Germline V lookup: CDR1 SGHTA, CDR2 FQGNSA. Trimming shortened V by 7 bases and J by 5 bases, and 20 bases separated the two germline ends. There are 15 residues in the CDR3. V and J are TRBV7-2 and TRBJ1-1; D may be TRBD1 (5 bases). The sample here was peripheral blood, taken on day 0 of AZD1222 vaccination. The sequence was collected from an adult in good health. Written as DNA, the CDR3 is TGTGCCAGCATCAATAACGCCGGGGGTGGTACTGAAGCTTTCTTT. Its protein product is CASINNAGGGTEAFF.